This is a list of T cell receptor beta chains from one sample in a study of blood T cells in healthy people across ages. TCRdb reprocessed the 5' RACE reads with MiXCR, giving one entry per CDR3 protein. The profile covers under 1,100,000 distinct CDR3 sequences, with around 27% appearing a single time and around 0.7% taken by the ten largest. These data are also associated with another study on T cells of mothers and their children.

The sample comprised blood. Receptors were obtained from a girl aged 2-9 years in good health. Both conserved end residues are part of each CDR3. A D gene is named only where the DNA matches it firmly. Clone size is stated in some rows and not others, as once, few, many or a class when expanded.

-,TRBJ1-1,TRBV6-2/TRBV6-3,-,TGTGCCAGCAGTTACTCGACCATACTCACTGAAGCTTTCTTT,CASSYSTILTEAFF
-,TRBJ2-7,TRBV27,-,TGTGTCAGCAGTCCTTGGCCCTCCAGCTACGAGCAGTACTTC,CVSSPWPSSYEQYF
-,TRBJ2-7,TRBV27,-,TGTGCCAGCAGTTTACAACCCTTCTTGGTTTACGAGCAGTACTTC,CASSLQPFLVYEQYF
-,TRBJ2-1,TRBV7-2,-,TGTGCCAGCAGCTCGAGACTAGCCTACAATGAGCAGTTCTTC,CASSSRLAYNEQFF
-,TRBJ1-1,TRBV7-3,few,TGTGCCAGCAGGGATCAGATCGAGGCTGAAGCTTTCTTT,CASRDQIEAEAFF
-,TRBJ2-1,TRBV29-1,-,TGCAGCGTTCAGGGACTTTACACCAATGAGCAGTTCTTC,CSVQGLYTNEQFF
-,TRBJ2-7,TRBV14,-,TGTGCCAGCAGCCATATATCAGGGGATGGCTCCTACGAGCAGTACTTC,CASSHISGDGSYEQYF
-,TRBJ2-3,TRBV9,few,-,CASSVGEGTLNF
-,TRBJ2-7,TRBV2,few,TGTGCCAGCAGTCGACAGCTCTACGAGCAGTACTTC,CASSRQLYEQYF
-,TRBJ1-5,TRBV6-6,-,TGTGCCAGCAGTTATATCTCGTGGGATCAGCCCCAGCATTTT,CASSYISWDQPQHF
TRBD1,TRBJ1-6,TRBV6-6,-,TGTGCCAGCAGTTTCTTCGAGGGGACAGATAATTCACCCCTCCACTTT,CASSFFEGTDNSPLHF
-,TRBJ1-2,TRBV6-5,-,TGTGCCAGCTCGACCGGGACCAAGCCATATGGCTACACCTTC,CASSTGTKPYGYTF
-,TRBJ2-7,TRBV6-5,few,TGTGCCAGCAGCCCTACGGAGAGGGTGTACGAGCAGTACTTC,CASSPTERVYEQYF
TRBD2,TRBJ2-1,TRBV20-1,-,TGCAGTGCTAGAGCGGTAGCGGGTACAACCTACAATGAGCAGTTCTTC,CSARAVAGTTYNEQFF
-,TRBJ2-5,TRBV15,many,TGTGCCACCAGCAGGGACTCGAGTGTGGGAGAGACCCAGTACTTC,CATSRDSSVGETQYF
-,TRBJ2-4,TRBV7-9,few,TGTGCCAGCAGCTTAGTCGACCCAGAAGCCAAAAACATTCAGTACTTC,CASSLVDPEAKNIQYF
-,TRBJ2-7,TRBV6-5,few,TGTGCCAGCAGTTACTCTATTCGCCGTTGGGAAAGCACCTACGAGCAGTACTTC,CASSYSIRRWESTYEQYF